This TCR beta chain emerged from a study of blood T cell repertoires in COVID-19. For the study at large: From the United States, Italy and Spain came samples of acute and convalescent COVID-19. Sample material is recorded as cDNA or gDNA derived from T cells, B-cell-depleted T cells, or PBMCs.

V lost 4 bases and J lost 4, with 11 bases in between. This CDR3 is built from 13 residues. Germline CDR1 reads SGDLS; CDR2 reads YYNGEE. Clones were read by immunoSEQ multiplex PCR, and TCRdb kept only the in-frame ones, dropping some. Here the sample spans roughly 290,000 clones, roughly 90% being singletons. Sample: peripheral blood. The sequence was collected from a woman in her sixties or seventies with acute or convalescent COVID-19. This chain links TRBV9 with TRBJ2-5; the D gene is possibly TRBD1 (6 bases). The CDR3 loop is CASSFTGTETQYF. In DNA form, the CDR3 reads TGTGCCAGCAGCTTTACAGGGACAGAGACCCAGTACTTC. Based on the CDR3 plus reference TRBV9 and TRBJ2-5, the full variable domain is DSGVTQTPKHLITATGQRVTLRCSPRSGDLSVYWYQQSLDQGLQFLIQYYNGEERAKGNILERFSAQQFPDLHSELNLSSLELGDSALYFCASSFTGTETQYFGPGTRLLVL.